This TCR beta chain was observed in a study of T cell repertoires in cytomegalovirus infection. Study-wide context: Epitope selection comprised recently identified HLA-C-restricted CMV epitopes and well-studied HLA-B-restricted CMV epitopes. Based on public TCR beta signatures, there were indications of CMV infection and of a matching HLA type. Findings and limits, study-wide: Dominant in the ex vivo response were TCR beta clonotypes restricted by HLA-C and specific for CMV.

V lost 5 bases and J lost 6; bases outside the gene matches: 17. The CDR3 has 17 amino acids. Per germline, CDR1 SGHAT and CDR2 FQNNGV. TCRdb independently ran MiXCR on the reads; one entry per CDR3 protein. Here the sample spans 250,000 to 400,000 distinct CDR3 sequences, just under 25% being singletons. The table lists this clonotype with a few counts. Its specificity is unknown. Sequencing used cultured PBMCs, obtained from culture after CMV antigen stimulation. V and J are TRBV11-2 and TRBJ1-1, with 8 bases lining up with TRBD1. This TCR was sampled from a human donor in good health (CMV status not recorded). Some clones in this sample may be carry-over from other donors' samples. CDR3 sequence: CASSPYPPWTGRPEAFF. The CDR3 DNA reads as TGTGCCAGCAGCCCATACCCCCCTTGGACAGGGAGGCCTGAAGCTTTCTTT.